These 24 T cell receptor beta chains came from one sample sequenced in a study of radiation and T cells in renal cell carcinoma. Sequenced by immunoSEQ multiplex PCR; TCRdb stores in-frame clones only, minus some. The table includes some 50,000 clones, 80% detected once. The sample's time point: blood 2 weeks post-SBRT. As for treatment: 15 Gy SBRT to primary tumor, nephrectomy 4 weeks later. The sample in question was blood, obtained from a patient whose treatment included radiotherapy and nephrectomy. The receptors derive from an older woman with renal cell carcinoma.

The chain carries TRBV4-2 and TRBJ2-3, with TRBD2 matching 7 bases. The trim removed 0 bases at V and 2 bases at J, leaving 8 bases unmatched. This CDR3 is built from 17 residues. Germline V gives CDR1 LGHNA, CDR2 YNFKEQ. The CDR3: CASSQDGDYLSTDTQYF. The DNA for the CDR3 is TGTGCCAGCAGCCAAGATGGGGACTACTTATCCACAGATACGCAGTATTTT.

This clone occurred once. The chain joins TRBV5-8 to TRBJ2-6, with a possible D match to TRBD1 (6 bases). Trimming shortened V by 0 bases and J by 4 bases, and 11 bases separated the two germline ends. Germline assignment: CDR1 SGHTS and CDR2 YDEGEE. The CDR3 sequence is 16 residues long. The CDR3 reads CASSLAQGTGANVLTF. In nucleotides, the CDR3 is TGTGCCAGCAGCTTGGCGCAGGGGACAGGGGCCAACGTCCTGACTTTC.

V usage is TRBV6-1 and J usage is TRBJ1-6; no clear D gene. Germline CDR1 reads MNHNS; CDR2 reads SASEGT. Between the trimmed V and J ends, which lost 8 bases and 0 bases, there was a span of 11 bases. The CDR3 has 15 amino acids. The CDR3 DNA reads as TGTGCCAGCGTCCGGGAGAGCTCCTATAATTCACCCCTCCACTTT. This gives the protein CASVRESSYNSPLHF.

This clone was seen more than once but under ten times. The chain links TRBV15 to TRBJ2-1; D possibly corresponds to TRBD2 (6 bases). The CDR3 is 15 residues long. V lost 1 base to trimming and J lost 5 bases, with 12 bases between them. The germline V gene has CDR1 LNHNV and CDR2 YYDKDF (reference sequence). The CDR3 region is CATSRGVAVHNEQFF. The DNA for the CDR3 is TGTGCCACCAGCAGAGGGGTAGCGGTCCACAATGAGCAGTTCTTC.

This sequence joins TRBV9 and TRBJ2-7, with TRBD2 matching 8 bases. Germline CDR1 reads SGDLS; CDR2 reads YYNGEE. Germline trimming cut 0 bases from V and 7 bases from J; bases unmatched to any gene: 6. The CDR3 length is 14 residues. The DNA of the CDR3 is TGTGCCAGCAGCGTAGGGACTAGCAATGGGGAGCAGTACTTC. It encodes CASSVGTSNGEQYF. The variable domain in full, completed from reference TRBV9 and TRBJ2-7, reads DSGVTQTPKHLITATGQRVTLRCSPRSGDLSVYWYQQSLDQGLQFLIQYYNGEERAKGNILERFSAQQFPDLHSELNLSSLELGDSALYFCASSVGTSNGEQYFGPGTRLTVT.

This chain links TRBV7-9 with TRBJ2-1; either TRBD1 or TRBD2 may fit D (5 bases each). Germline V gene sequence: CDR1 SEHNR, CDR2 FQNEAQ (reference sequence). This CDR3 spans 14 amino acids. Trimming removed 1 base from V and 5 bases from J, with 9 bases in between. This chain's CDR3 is CASSLVGVNNEQFF. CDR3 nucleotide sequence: TGTGCCAGCAGCTTAGTGGGGGTCAACAATGAGCAGTTCTTC.

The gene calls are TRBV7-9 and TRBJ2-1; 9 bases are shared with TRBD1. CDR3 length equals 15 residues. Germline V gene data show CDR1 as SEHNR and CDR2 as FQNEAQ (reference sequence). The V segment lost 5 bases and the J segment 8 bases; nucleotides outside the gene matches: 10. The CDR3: CASSPRDRATHEQFF. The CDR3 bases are TGTGCCAGCAGCCCCCGGGACAGGGCCACCCATGAGCAGTTCTTC.

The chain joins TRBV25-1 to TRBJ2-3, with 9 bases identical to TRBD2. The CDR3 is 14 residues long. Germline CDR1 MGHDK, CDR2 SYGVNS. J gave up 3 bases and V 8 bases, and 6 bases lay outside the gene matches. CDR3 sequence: CASLEREETDTQYF. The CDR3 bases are TGTGCCAGCCTGGAGCGGGAGGAAACAGATACGCAGTATTTT.

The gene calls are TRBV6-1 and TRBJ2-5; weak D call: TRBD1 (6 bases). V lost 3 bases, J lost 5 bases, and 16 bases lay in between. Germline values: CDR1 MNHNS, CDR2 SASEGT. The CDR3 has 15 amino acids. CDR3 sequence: CASSDILGALETQYF. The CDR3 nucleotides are TGTGCCAGCAGTGACATATTGGGGGCTTTGGAGACCCAGTACTTC.

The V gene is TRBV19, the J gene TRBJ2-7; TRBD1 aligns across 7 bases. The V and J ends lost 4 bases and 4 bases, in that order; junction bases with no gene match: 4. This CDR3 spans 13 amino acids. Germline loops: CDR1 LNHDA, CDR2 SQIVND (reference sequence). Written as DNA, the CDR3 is TGTGCCAGTAGTAGGACAGGAAGGTACGAGCAGTACTTC. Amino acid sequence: CASSRTGRYEQYF.

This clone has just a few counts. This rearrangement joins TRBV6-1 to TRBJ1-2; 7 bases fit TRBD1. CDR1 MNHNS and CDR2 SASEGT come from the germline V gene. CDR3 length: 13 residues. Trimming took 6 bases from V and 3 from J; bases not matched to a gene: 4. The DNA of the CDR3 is TGTGCCAGCAGGGTAGGGGGCGACTATGGCTACACCTTC. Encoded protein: CASRVGGDYGYTF.

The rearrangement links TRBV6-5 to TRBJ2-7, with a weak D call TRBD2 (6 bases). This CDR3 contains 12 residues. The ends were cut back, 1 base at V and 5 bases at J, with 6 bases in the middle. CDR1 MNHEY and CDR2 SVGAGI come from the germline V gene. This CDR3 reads CASSYWGDEQYF. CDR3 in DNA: TGTGCCAGCAGTTACTGGGGGGACGAGCAGTACTTC.

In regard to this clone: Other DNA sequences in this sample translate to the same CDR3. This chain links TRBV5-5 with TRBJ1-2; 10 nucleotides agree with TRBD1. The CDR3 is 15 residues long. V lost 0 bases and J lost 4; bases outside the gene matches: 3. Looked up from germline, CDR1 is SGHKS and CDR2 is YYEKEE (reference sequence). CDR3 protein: CASSLEGQGSYGYTF. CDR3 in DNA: TGTGCCAGCAGCTTGGAGGGACAGGGGAGCTATGGCTACACCTTC.

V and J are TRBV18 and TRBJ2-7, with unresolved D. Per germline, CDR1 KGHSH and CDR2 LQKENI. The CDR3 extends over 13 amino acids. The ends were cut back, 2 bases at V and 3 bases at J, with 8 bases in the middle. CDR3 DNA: TGTGCCAGCTCACCAACCCAATTCTACGAGCAGTACTTC. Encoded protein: CASSPTQFYEQYF.

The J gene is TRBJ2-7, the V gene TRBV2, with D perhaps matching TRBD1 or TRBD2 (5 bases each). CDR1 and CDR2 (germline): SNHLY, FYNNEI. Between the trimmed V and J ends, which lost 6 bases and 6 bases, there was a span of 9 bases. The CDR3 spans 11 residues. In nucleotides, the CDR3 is TGTGCCAGCAGGGCAGGGACCGAGCAGTACTTC. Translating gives CASRAGTEQYF.

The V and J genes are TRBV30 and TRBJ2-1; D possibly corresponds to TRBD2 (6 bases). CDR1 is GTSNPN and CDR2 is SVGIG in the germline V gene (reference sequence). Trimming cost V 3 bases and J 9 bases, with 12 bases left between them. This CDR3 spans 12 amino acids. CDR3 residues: CAWSRQEGEQFF. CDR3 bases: TGTGCCTGGAGCAGGCAGGAGGGTGAGCAGTTCTTC.

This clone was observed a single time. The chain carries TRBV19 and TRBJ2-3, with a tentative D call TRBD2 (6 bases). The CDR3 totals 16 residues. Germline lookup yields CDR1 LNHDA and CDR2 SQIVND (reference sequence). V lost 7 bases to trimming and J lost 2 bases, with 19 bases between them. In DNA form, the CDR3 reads TGTGCCAGTAATTCAGGAGCAGCGGGTCTCACAGATACGCAGTATTTT. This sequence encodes CASNSGAAGLTDTQYF.

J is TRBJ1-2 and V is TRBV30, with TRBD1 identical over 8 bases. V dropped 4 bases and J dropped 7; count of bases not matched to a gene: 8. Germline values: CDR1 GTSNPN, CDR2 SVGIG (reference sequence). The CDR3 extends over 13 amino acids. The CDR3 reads CAWKGQGFSGYTF. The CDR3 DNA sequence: TGTGCCTGGAAAGGACAGGGATTCAGTGGCTACACCTTC.

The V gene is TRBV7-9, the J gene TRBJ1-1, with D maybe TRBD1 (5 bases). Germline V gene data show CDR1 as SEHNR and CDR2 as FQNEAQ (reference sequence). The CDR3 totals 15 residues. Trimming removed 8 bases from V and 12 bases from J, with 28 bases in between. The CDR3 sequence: CASGYWRTTLGNPFF. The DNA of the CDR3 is TGTGCCAGCGGATACTGGAGGACAACTCTTGGTAATCCTTTCTTT.

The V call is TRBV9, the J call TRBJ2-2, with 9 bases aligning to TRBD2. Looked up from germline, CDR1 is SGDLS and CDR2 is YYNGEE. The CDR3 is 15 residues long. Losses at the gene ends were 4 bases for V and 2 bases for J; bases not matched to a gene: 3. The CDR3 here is CASSFLAGNTGELFF. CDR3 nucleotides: TGTGCCAGCAGCTTCCTAGCGGGAAACACCGGGGAGCTGTTTTTT.

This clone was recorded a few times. The CDR3: CASSEGYGEKLFF. CDR3 coding DNA: TGTGCCAGCAGTGAAGGGTACGGTGAAAAACTGTTTTTT. The chain carries TRBV6-1 and TRBJ1-4; D is undetermined. The CDR3 has 13 amino acids. Germline V gene sequence: CDR1 MNHNS, CDR2 SASEGT. The germline V and J ends were trimmed by 1 base and 7 bases, with 7 bases remaining between them.

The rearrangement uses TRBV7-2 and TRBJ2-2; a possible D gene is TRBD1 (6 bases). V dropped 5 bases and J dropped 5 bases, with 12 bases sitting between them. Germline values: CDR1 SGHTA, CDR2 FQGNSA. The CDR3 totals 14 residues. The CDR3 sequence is CASSPPDRTGELFF. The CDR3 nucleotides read TGTGCCAGCAGCCCGCCCGACAGGACCGGGGAGCTGTTTTTT.

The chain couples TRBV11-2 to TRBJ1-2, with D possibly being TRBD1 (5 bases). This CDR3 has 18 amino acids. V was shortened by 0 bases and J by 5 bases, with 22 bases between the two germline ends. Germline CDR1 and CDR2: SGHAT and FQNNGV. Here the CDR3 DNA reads TGTGCCAGCAGCTTAGATGGGTTCCGTGGGGGTTCGCCTTATGGCTACACCTTC. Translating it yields CASSLDGFRGGSPYGYTF.

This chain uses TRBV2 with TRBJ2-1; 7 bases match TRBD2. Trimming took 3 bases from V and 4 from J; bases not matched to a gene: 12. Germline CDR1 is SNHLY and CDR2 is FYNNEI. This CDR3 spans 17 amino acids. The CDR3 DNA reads TGTGCCAGCAGTGAGTCTTCCGGGGGGTCGGGATACAATGAGCAGTTCTTC. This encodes CASSESSGGSGYNEQFF.